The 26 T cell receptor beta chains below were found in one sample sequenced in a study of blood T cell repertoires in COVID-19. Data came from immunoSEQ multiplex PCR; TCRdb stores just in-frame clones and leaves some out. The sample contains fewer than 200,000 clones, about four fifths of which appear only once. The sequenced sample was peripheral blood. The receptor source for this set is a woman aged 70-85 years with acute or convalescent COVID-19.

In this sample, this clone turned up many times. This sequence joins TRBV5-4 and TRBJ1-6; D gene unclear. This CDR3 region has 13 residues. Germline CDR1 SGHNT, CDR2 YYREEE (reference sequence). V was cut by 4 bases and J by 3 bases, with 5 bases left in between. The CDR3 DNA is TGTGCCAGCAGCCAGGACTATAATTCACCCCTCCACTTT. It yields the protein CASSQDYNSPLHF.

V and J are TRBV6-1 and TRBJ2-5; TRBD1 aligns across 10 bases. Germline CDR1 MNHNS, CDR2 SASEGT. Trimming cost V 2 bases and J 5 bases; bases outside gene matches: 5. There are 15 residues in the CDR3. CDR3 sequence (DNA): TGTGCCAGCAGTGAACAGACAGGGGGCTTTGAGACCCAGTACTTC. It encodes CASSEQTGGFETQYF.

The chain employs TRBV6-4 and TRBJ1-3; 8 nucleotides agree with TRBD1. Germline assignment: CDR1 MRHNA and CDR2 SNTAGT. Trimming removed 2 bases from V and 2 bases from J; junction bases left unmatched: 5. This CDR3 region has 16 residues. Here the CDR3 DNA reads TGTGCCAGCAGTGACCCAGACAGGGGAACTGGAAACACCATATATTTT. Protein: CASSDPDRGTGNTIYF.

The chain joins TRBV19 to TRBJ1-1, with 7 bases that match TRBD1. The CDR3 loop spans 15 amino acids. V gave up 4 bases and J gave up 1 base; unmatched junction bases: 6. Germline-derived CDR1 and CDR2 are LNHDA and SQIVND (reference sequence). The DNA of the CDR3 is TGTGCCAGTAGTACTCCTGGACAGGAGAACACTGAAGCTTTCTTT. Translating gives CASSTPGQENTEAFF.

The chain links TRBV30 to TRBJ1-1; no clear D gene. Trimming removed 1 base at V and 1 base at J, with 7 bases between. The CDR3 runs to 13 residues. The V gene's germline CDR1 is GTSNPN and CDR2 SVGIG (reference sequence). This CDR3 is CAWSGQKNTEAFF. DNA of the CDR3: TGTGCCTGGAGTGGACAAAAGAACACTGAAGCTTTCTTT.

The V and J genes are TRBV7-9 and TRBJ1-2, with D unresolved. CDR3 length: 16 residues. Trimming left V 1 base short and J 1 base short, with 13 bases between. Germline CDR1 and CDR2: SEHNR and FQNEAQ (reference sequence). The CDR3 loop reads CASSLDGQESNYGYTF. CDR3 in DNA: TGTGCCAGCAGCTTAGATGGGCAGGAAAGTAACTATGGCTACACCTTC.

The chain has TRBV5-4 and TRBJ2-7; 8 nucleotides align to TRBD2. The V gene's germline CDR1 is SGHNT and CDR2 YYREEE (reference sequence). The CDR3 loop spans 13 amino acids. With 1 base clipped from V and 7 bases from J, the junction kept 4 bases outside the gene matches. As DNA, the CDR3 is TGTGCCAGCAGCTTGAGTATAGCGGGGGAGCAGTACTTC. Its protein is CASSLSIAGEQYF.

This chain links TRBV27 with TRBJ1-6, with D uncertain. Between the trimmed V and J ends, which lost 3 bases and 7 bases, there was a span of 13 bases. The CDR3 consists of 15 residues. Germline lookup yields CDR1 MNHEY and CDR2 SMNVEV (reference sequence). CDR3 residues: CASSFNSFTNSPLHF. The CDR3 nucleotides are TGTGCCAGCAGTTTCAACAGCTTTACAAATTCACCCCTCCACTTT.

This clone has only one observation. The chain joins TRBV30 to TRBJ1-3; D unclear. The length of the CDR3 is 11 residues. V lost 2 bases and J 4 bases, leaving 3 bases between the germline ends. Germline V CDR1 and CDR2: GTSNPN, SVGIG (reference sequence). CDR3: CAWSRGNTIYF. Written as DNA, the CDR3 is TGTGCCTGGAGTCGGGGAAACACCATATATTTT.

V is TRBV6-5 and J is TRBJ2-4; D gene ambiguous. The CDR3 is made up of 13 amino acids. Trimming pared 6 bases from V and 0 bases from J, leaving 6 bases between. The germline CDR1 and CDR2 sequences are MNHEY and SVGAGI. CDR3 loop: CASSLLAKNIQYF. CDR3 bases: TGTGCCAGCAGCTTACTAGCCAAAAACATTCAGTACTTC.

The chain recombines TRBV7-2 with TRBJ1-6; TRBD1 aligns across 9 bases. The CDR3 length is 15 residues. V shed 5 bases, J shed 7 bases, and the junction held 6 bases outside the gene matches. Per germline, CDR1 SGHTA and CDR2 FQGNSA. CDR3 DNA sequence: TGTGCCAGCAGCATTACCGGGACAGGGAATTCACCCCTCCACTTT. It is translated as CASSITGTGNSPLHF.

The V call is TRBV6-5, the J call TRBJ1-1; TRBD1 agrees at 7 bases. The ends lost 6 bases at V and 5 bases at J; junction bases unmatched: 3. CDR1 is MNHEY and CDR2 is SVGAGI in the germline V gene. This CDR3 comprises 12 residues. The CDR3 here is CASRKTGTEAFF. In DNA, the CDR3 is TGTGCCAGCAGGAAGACAGGGACTGAAGCTTTCTTT.

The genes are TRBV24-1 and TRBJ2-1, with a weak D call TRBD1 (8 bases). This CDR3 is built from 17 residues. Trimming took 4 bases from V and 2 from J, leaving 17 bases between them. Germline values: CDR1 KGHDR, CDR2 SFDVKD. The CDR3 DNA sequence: TGTGCCACCAGTGACCCAGGGGGCGGGGGTCCCTACAATGAGCAGTTCTTC. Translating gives CATSDPGGGGPYNEQFF.

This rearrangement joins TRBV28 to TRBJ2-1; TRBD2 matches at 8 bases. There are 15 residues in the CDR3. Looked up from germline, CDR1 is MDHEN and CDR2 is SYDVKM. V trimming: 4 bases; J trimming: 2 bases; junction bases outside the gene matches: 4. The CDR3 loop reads CASSSLADPYNEQFF. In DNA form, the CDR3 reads TGTGCCAGCAGTTCACTAGCGGATCCCTACAATGAGCAGTTCTTC.

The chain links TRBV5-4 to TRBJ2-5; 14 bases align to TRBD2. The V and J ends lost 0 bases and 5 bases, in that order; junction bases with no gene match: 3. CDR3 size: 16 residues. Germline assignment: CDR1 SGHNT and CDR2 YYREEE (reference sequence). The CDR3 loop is CASSLGGLAGEETQYF. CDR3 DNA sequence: TGTGCCAGCAGCTTGGGGGGACTAGCGGGAGAGGAGACCCAGTACTTC. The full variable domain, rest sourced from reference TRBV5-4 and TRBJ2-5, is ETGVTQSPTHLIKTRGQQVTLRCSSQSGHNTVSWYQQALGQGPQFIFQYYREEENGRGNFPPRFSGLQFPNYSSELNVNALELDDSALYLCASSLGGLAGEETQYFGPGTRLLVL.

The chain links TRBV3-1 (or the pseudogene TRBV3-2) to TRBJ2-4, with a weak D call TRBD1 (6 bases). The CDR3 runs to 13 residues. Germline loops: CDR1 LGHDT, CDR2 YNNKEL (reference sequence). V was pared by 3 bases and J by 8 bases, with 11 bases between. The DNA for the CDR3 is TGTGCCAGCAGCCAGGGGGCTCTGGACATTCAGTACTTC. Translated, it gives CASSQGALDIQYF.

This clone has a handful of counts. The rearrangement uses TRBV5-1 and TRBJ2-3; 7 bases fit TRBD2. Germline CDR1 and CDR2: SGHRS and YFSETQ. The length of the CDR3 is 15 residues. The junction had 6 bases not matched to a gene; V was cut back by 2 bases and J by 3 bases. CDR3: CASSLKRGGTDTQYF. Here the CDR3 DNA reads TGCGCCAGCAGCTTAAAGCGGGGTGGGACAGATACGCAGTATTTT.

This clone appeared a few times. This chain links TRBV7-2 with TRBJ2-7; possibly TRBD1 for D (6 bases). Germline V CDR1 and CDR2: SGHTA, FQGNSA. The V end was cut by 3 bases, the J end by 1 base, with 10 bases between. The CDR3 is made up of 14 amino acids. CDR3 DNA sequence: TGTGCCAGCAGCTTTGAAAGGGGGTCCTACGAGCAGTACTTC. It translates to CASSFERGSYEQYF.

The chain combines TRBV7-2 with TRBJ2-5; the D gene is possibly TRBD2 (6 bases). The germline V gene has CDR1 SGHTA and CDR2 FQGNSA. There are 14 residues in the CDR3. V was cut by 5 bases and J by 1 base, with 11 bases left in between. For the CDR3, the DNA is TGTGCCAGCAGCGCTAGGAGGGGCCAAGAGACCCAGTACTTC. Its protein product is CASSARRGQETQYF.

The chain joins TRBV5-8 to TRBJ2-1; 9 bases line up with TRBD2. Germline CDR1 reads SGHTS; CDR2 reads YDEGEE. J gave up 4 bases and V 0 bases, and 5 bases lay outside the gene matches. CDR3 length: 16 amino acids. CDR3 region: CASSLAWTSAYNEQFF. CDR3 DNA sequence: TGTGCCAGCAGCTTGGCTTGGACTAGCGCATACAATGAGCAGTTCTTC.

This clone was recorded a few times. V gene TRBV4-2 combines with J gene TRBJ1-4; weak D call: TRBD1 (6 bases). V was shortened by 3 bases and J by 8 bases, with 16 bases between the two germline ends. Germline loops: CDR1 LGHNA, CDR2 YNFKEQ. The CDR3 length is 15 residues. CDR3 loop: CASSQDLSRGEKLFF. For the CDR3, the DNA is TGTGCCAGCAGCCAGGACCTTAGCAGGGGAGAAAAACTGTTTTTT.

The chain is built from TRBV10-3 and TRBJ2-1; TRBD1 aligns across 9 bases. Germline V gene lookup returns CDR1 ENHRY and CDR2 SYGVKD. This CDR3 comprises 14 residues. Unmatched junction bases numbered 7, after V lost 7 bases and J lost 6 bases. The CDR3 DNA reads TGTGCCATCAAGAGTGACAGGGGGGGCAATGAGCAGTTCTTC. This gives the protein CAIKSDRGGNEQFF.

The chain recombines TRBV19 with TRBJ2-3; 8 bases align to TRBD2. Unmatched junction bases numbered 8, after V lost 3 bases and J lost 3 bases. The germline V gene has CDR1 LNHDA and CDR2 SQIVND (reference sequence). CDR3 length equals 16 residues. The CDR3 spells CASSMFSGRGTDTQYF. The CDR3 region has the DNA TGTGCCAGTAGTATGTTCAGCGGGAGAGGGACAGATACGCAGTATTTT.

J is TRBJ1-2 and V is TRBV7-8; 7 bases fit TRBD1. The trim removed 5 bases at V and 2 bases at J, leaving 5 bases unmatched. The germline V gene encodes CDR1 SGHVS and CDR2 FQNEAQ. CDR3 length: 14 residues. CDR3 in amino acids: CASSTQGSNYGYTF. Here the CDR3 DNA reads TGTGCCAGCAGCACACAGGGGTCGAACTATGGCTACACCTTC.

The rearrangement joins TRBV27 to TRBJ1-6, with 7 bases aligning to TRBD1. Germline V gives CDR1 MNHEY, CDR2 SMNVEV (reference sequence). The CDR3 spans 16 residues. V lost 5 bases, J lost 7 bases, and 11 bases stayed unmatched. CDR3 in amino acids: CASSHRQGGGNSPLHF. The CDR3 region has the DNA TGTGCCAGCAGTCACCGACAGGGTGGAGGCAATTCACCCCTCCACTTT.

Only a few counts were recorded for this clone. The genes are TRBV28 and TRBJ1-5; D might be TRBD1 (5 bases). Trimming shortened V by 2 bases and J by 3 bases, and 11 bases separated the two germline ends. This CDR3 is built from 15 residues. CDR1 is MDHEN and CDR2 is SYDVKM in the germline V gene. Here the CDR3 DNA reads TGTGCCAGCAGTTTAGCCGACAGACTCAATCAGCCCCAGCATTTT. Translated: CASSLADRLNQPQHF.